The 27 T cell receptor beta chains reported below all come from one sample, sequenced in a study of blood T cell repertoires in COVID-19. The assay was immunoSEQ multiplex PCR, and TCRdb's table has in-frame clones only and misses some. Among 200,000 to 300,000 clones listed, around 87% were seen once. Specimen: peripheral blood. The receptor source for this set is a woman in her fifties or sixties with acute or convalescent COVID-19.

J is TRBJ2-7 and V is TRBV14; a weak D match, TRBD1 (6 bases). Trimming took off 2 bases at V and 3 bases at J, with 14 bases between the two ends. Germline CDR1 and CDR2: SGHDN and FVKESK. CDR3 length: 15 residues. CDR3 coding DNA: TGTGCCAGCAGCCAAACATACAGGGTTGGCTACGAGCAGTACTTC. Amino acid sequence: CASSQTYRVGYEQYF.

DNA for the CDR3: TGTGCCTGGGATGGACAGGGCGACGGCTACACCTTC. Protein: CAWDGQGDGYTF. The J gene is TRBJ1-2, the V gene TRBV30; 8 bases match TRBD1. With 5 bases clipped from V and 8 bases from J, the junction kept 7 bases outside the gene matches. The CDR3 runs to 12 residues. Germline V lookup: CDR1 GTSNPN, CDR2 SVGIG (reference sequence).

This clone has a handful of counts. V and J are TRBV7-3 and TRBJ1-3; D call uncertain. The CDR3 length is 14 residues. With 1 base removed from V and 4 bases from J, the gap between germline ends came to 8 bases. The V gene's germline CDR1 is SGHTA and CDR2 FQGTGA. The CDR3 bases are TGTGCCAGCAGCTTAAGCGCGACAGGAAACACCATATATTTT. This gives the protein CASSLSATGNTIYF.

This chain connects TRBV3-1 (or the pseudogene TRBV3-2) to TRBJ2-2; TRBD1 might be the D (6 bases). Germline V gives CDR1 LGHDT, CDR2 YNNKEL (reference sequence). CDR3 length: 15 amino acids. The V and J ends lost 3 bases and 0 bases respectively, with 8 bases between them. CDR3 region: CASSQGAANTGELFF. The CDR3 nucleotides read TGTGCCAGCAGCCAGGGGGCTGCGAACACCGGGGAGCTGTTTTTT.

The chain links TRBV9 to TRBJ2-7; 8 bases match TRBD1. Germline V gives CDR1 SGDLS, CDR2 YYNGEE. V lost 1 base to trimming and J lost 7 bases; unmatched junction nucleotides: 16. This CDR3 contains 17 residues. This chain's CDR3 is CASSVSAGGTGRREQYF. DNA of the CDR3: TGTGCCAGCAGCGTAAGTGCAGGTGGGACAGGAAGAAGGGAGCAGTACTTC.

The V gene is TRBV28, the J gene TRBJ1-1; D is undetermined. Germline V lookup: CDR1 MDHEN, CDR2 SYDVKM. Trimming took 10 bases from V and 0 from J, leaving 15 bases between them. The length of the CDR3 is 14 residues. The CDR3 DNA sequence: TGTGCCACCATGCCCCCGGGATTGAACACTGAAGCTTTCTTT. Its translation: CATMPPGLNTEAFF.

The genes are TRBV18 and TRBJ1-3; 7 bases fit TRBD1. Losses at the gene ends were 3 bases for V and 0 bases for J; bases not matched to a gene: 5. The V gene's germline CDR1 is KGHSH and CDR2 LQKENI. This CDR3 spans 16 amino acids. Written as DNA, the CDR3 is TGTGCCAGCTCACCTCAGGGGGAGAGCTCTGGAAACACCATATATTTT. Its protein product is CASSPQGESSGNTIYF.

This sequence joins TRBV11-2 and TRBJ2-2; weak D call: TRBD2 (5 bases). V lost 5 bases, J lost 1 base, and 17 bases lay in between. The CDR3 sequence is 17 residues long. Germline V gene data show CDR1 as SGHAT and CDR2 as FQNNGV. CDR3 region: CASSPSSDFRNTGELFF. The CDR3 bases are TGTGCCAGCAGCCCTAGTAGCGACTTTAGGAACACCGGGGAGCTGTTTTTT.

V and J are TRBV11-2 and TRBJ2-7; D might be TRBD2 (5 bases). The CDR3 has 16 residues. V gave up 4 bases and J gave up 2 bases, with 18 bases separating them. Germline V gene sequence: CDR1 SGHAT, CDR2 FQNNGV. For the CDR3, the DNA is TGTGCCAGCAGCTCCCGCCTCGGAGGCATTACCTACGAGCAGTACTTC. The encoded protein is CASSSRLGGITYEQYF.

The chain joins TRBV11-3 to TRBJ2-5; D might be TRBD1 (6 bases). The ends were cut back, 6 bases at V and 3 bases at J, with 17 bases in the middle. The CDR3 length is 15 residues. Germline CDR1 reads SGHNT; CDR2 reads YENEEA. CDR3 sequence reads: CASSLDGTPEETQYF. CDR3 nucleotides: TGTGCCAGCAGTCTTGACGGGACACCTGAAGAGACCCAGTACTTC.

J is TRBJ2-1 and V is TRBV7-2; 9 bases align to TRBD2. V lost 0 bases to trimming and J lost 7 bases; unmatched junction nucleotides: 13. The CDR3 runs to 18 residues. Germline lookup yields CDR1 SGHTA and CDR2 FQGNSA. CDR3 sequence reads: CASSLAPRIAGVYNEQFF. DNA for the CDR3: TGTGCCAGCAGCTTAGCCCCGAGGATAGCGGGAGTTTATAATGAGCAGTTCTTC.

The rearrangement links TRBV2 to TRBJ2-7; D might be TRBD1 (5 bases). The germline V gene encodes CDR1 SNHLY and CDR2 FYNNEI. The CDR3 consists of 14 residues. Trimming left V 3 bases short and J 3 bases short, with 12 bases between. The CDR3 DNA sequence: TGTGCCAGCAGTGAGACAGCGATGAACTACGAGCAGTACTTC. Translating it yields CASSETAMNYEQYF. Together with reference TRBV2 and TRBJ2-7, the CDR3 gives the full variable domain: EPEVTQTPSHQVTQMGQEVILRCVPISNHLYFYWYRQILGQKVEFLVSFYNNEISEKSEIFDDQFSVERPDGSNFTLKIRSTKLEDSAMYFCASSETAMNYEQYFGPGTRLTVT.

This clone has only one observation. The chain joins TRBV28 to TRBJ2-3; 8 positions agree with TRBD2. The CDR3 contains 15 residues. J was trimmed by 4 bases and V by 6 bases; bases with no gene match: 9. The germline V gene has CDR1 MDHEN and CDR2 SYDVKM. CDR3 coding DNA: TGTGCCAGCAGCCATAGCGGGGCGGGGGCAGATACGCAGTATTTT. Translation gives CASSHSGAGADTQYF.

The chain links TRBV11-2 to TRBJ2-5, with D hard to call. CDR3 size: 11 residues. Germline CDR1 is SGHAT and CDR2 is FQNNGV. Trimming took 3 bases from V and 4 from J, leaving 3 bases between them. CDR3: CASSFGETQYF. In DNA, the CDR3 is TGTGCCAGCAGCTTCGGAGAGACCCAGTACTTC.

The V call is TRBV11-3, the J call TRBJ2-3, with D perhaps matching TRBD2 (6 bases). Deletions cut 2 bases from V and 3 bases from J, with 12 bases between. Looked up from germline, CDR1 is SGHNT and CDR2 is YENEEA. This CDR3 has 15 amino acids. DNA for the CDR3: TGTGCCAGCAGCTTAATCGGGAGTGGGACAGATACGCAGTATTTT. Its translation: CASSLIGSGTDTQYF.

The chain is built from TRBV25-1 and TRBJ2-1, with 9 positions matching TRBD2. J lost 2 bases, V lost 7 bases, and 3 bases had no gene match. The length of the CDR3 is 14 residues. Per the germline V gene, CDR1 is MGHDK and CDR2 is SYGVNS. Written as DNA, the CDR3 is TGTGCCAGCAAGGCGGGAGGGCCCTACAATGAGCAGTTCTTC. Protein: CASKAGGPYNEQFF.

This chain joins TRBV15 and TRBJ1-1; TRBD1 is a possible D gene (6 bases). The CDR3 extends over 13 amino acids. CDR1 and CDR2 (germline): LNHNV, YYDKDF (reference sequence). Trimming took off 3 bases at V and 8 bases at J, with 13 bases between the two ends. DNA of the CDR3: TGTGCCACCAGCAGCCTAAACGACAGGGAAGCTTTCTTT. Translation: CATSSLNDREAFF.

The J gene is TRBJ2-6, the V gene TRBV7-3, with 8 bases fitting TRBD1. Germline V gene data show CDR1 as SGHTA and CDR2 as FQGTGA. The CDR3 is made up of 15 amino acids. V dropped 5 bases and J dropped 2; count of bases not matched to a gene: 2. The CDR3 coding sequence is TGTGCCAGCAGCAAGACAGGGGCTGGGGCCAACGTCCTGACTTTC. Translated, it gives CASSKTGAGANVLTF.

The J gene is TRBJ2-1, the V gene TRBV2, with 12 bases identical to TRBD2. The germline V gene has CDR1 SNHLY and CDR2 FYNNEI. V gave up 5 bases and J gave up 14 bases; unmatched junction bases: 13. The CDR3 loop spans 15 amino acids. The CDR3 sequence: CASSKTSGSPKEEFF. The CDR3 nucleotides are TGTGCCAGCAGTAAGACTAGCGGGAGCCCAAAGGAGGAGTTCTTC.

This clone was detected only once. The gene calls are TRBV5-1 and TRBJ2-2; the D gene is possibly TRBD2 (5 bases). This CDR3 contains 18 residues. Germline assignment: CDR1 SGHRS and CDR2 YFSETQ. V gave up 2 bases and J gave up 1 base, with 18 bases separating them. DNA of the CDR3: TGCGCCAGCAGCTTAGTTCTAGCCCATCGCCTGAACACCGGGGAGCTGTTTTTT. Its protein is CASSLVLAHRLNTGELFF.

The rearrangement joins TRBV5-4 to TRBJ2-5; D gene uncertain. V shed 0 bases and J shed 5 bases, with 2 bases lying between them. Looked up from germline, CDR1 is SGHNT and CDR2 is YYREEE (reference sequence). CDR3 size: 11 residues. In nucleotides, the CDR3 is TGTGCCAGCAGCTTGGCGGAGACCCAGTACTTC. It is translated as CASSLAETQYF. The full variable domain, with the rest looked up from reference TRBV5-4 and TRBJ2-5, is ETGVTQSPTHLIKTRGQQVTLRCSSQSGHNTVSWYQQALGQGPQFIFQYYREEENGRGNFPPRFSGLQFPNYSSELNVNALELDDSALYLCASSLAETQYFGPGTRLLVL.

This chain joins TRBV6-5 and TRBJ2-1; 9 bases are a match to TRBD2. The CDR3 contains 15 residues. V dropped 4 bases and J dropped 5; count of bases not matched to a gene: 6. Germline values: CDR1 MNHEY, CDR2 SVGAGI. This CDR3 reads CASSSVAGAHNEQFF. CDR3 nucleotide sequence: TGTGCCAGCAGTTCGGTAGCGGGAGCCCACAATGAGCAGTTCTTC.

This rearrangement joins TRBV11-1 to TRBJ2-2; maybe TRBD1 (5 bases). The V gene's germline CDR1 is SGHAT and CDR2 FQDESV (reference sequence). V dropped 3 bases and J dropped 0 bases, with 8 bases sitting between them. The CDR3 consists of 15 residues. The CDR3 DNA is TGTGCCAGCAGCTTGAGCAGGGCGAACACCGGGGAGCTGTTTTTT. It specifies CASSLSRANTGELFF. Combining the CDR3 with reference TRBV11-1 and TRBJ2-2 gives the whole variable domain EAEVAQSPRYKITEKSQAVAFWCDPISGHATLYWYRQILGQGPELLVQFQDESVVDDSQLPKDRFSAERLKGVDSTLKIQPAELGDSAMYLCASSLSRANTGELFFGEGSRLTVL.

V gene TRBV6-4 combines with J gene TRBJ2-2; 7 bases are a match to TRBD2. This CDR3 has 15 amino acids. Germline CDR1 reads MRHNA; CDR2 reads SNTAGT. After removal of 2 bases from V and 7 bases from J, the junction contained 7 bases not matched to a gene. CDR3 protein: CASSDDRGSGGELFF. CDR3 DNA sequence: TGTGCCAGCAGTGACGATCGCGGGAGTGGCGGGGAGCTGTTTTTT.

The V gene is TRBV7-8, the J gene TRBJ2-3; 8 positions match TRBD2. Germline CDR1 is SGHVS and CDR2 is FQNEAQ. The length of the CDR3 is 15 residues. J was trimmed by 7 bases and V by 3 bases; bases with no gene match: 9. The CDR3 DNA follows: TGTGCCAGCAGCTTGTGGAGCGGGGGAGAGCATACGCAGTATTTT. This translates into CASSLWSGGEHTQYF.

The rearrangement joins TRBV30 to TRBJ2-7; 12 nucleotides line up with TRBD2. The CDR3 contains 15 residues. Unmatched junction bases numbered 5, after V lost 2 bases and J lost 3 bases. Germline assignment: CDR1 GTSNPN and CDR2 SVGIG (reference sequence). This chain's CDR3 is CAWSLPTSGGYEQYF. The CDR3 coding sequence is TGTGCCTGGAGTCTCCCGACTAGCGGGGGCTACGAGCAGTACTTC. Full variable domain (missing parts from reference TRBV30 and TRBJ2-7): SQTIHQWPATLVQPVGSPLSLECTVEGTSNPNLYWYRQAAGRGLQLLFYSVGIGQISSEVPQNLSASRPQDRQFILSSKKLLLSDSGFYLCAWSLPTSGGYEQYFGPGTRLTVT.

This sequence joins TRBV9 and TRBJ1-2, with D unresolved. Germline V lookup: CDR1 SGDLS, CDR2 YYNGEE. V shed 0 bases and J shed 4 bases, with 10 bases lying between them. This CDR3 region has 14 residues. CDR3 sequence (DNA): TGTGCCAGCAGCGTAGAGGCGGGCCCCTATGGCTACACCTTC. Encoded protein: CASSVEAGPYGYTF. Full variable domain (rest looked up from reference TRBV9 and TRBJ1-2): DSGVTQTPKHLITATGQRVTLRCSPRSGDLSVYWYQQSLDQGLQFLIQYYNGEERAKGNILERFSAQQFPDLHSELNLSSLELGDSALYFCASSVEAGPYGYTFGSGTRLTVV.